The present T cell receptor beta chain was sequenced within a study of T cell changes during pregnancy in multiple sclerosis. Clones were sequenced by immunoSEQ multiplex PCR, and TCRdb holds only the in-frame ones, with some missing. Among about 36,000 clones listed, around 90% were seen once. The CDR3 consists of 13 residues. V lost 8 bases and J 7 bases, leaving 14 bases between the germline ends. From germline, CDR1 is MDHEN and CDR2 SYDVKM. The material was CD4+ T cells from peripheral blood mononuclear cells, obtained after pregnancy. This receptor was taken from a female donor with multiple sclerosis, enrolled in a pregnancy study. The chain couples TRBV28 to TRBJ1-4; no reliable D call. The CDR3 DNA sequence: TGTGCCAGCTCAACTAGGGTGTCTGAAAAACTGTTTTTT. Its translation is CASSTRVSEKLFF.